By sample share, the clone carrying this TCR beta chain is medium-sized. The antigen remains undetermined. The source of the sample is a study of molecular identifiers for immune sequencing clone quantification. Study conclusions and caveats: Clone sizes that are highly expanded could be underestimated when identical TCR molecules share a barcode.

From the PCR reads, TCRdb called clonotypes with MiXCR, one entry per CDR3 protein. The sample includes about 10,000 distinct CDR3 sequences, about a fifth of them seen just once. The length of the CDR3 is 14 residues. Germline V gene data show CDR1 as LGHNA and CDR2 as YSLEER. The ends lost 4 bases at V and 10 bases at J; junction bases unmatched: 6. The chain joins TRBV4-3 to TRBJ1-6, with 8 bases matching TRBD1. Source material: naive CD8+ T cells from blood, with Jurkat cell RNA spiked in. Subset defined: FACS-sorted CD8+CD4-CCR7+CD45RA+ naive T cells. The receptor comes from a human donor in good health. Some libraries in this study had Jurkat cell RNA spiked in. The CDR3 bases are TGCGCCAGCAGCCTCGGACAGGGAGGGTCACCCCTCCACTTT. Translation gives CASSLGQGGSPLHF.